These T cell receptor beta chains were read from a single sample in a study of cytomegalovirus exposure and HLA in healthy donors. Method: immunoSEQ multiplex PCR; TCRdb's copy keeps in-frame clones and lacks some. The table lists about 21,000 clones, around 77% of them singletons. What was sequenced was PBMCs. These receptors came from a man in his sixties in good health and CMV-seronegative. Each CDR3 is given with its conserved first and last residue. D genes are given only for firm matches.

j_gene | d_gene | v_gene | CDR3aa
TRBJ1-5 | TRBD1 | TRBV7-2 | CASSLDREQPQHF
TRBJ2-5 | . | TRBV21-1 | CASSKVDSGRAKTQYF
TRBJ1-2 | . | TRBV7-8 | CASSLQGTPYGYPF
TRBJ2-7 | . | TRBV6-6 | CATRKGGTSYEQYF
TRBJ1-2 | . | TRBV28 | CASTREVGGYTF
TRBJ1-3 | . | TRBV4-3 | CASSQDRSGNTIYF
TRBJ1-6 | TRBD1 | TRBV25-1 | CASNPQGTNSPLHF
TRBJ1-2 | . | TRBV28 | CASSFIGPGRGYTF
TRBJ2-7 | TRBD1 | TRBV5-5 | CASSSIVGTGSSYEQYF
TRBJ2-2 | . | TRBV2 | CASSWTGGHRGAVF
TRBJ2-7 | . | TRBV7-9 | CASSLGAGVSGVNEQYF
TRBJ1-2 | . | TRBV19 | CASNSARRYGYTF
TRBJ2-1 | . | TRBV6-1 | CASSEVAGQFF
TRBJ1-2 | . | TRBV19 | CASSREPGAVGYTF
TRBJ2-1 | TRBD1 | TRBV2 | CASSGQGSYNEQFF
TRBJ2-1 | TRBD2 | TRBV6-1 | CASSGGTSGDNEQFF
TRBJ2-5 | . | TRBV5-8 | CASSPVETQYF
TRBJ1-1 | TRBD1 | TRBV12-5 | CASGLVPGTGAFF
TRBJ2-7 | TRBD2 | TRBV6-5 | CASRVGGSKSYEQYF
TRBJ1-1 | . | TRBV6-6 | CASSQGGVTEAFF
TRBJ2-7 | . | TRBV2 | CASSEQIYEQYF
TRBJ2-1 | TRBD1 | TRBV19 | CASGGARGSYNEQFF
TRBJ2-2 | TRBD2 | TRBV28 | CASRSTRRGGTGELFF
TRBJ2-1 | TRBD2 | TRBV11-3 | CASSSSSGARYEQFF
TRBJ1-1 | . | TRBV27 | CASSPTVNTEAFF
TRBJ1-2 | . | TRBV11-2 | CAIPGLHGYTF
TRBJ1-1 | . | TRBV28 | CASSFWVPTAEAFF
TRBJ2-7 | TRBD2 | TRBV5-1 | CASSFYSGSVYEQYF
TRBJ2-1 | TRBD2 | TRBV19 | CASRLSGGPPNEQFF
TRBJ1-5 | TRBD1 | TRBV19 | CASSPRGQSDQPQHF
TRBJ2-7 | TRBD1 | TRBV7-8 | CASSAGTGAGEQYF
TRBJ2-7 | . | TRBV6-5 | CASSYRGTHYEQYF
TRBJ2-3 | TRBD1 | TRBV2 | CASTRDRSDTQYF
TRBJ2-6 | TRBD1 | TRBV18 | CASSPLRGPGANVLTF
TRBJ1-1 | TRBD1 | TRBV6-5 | CASSSDRTRAEAFF
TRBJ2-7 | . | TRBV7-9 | CASSLEAASSYEQYF
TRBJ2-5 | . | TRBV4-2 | CASSQSSVVGETQYF
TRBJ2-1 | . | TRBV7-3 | CPSSQNRGGYNEQFF